One sample yielded the 24 T cell receptor beta chains listed below, sequenced in a study of blood T cell repertoires in COVID-19. Clones were sequenced by immunoSEQ multiplex PCR, and TCRdb holds only the in-frame ones, with some missing. In the table there are roughly 98,000 clones, about 92% of which are singletons. Sequenced: peripheral blood. The source is a woman aged 55-70 years with active COVID-19.

V and J are TRBV30 and TRBJ2-3, with 8 nucleotides matching TRBD1. The V segment lost 5 bases and the J segment 2 bases; nucleotides outside the gene matches: 3. The CDR3 extends over 13 amino acids. Germline V gene data show CDR1 as GTSNPN and CDR2 as SVGIG (reference sequence). Written as DNA, the CDR3 is TGTGCCTGGGGACAGGGCGCCACAGATACGCAGTATTTT. It is translated as CAWGQGATDTQYF.

This rearrangement joins TRBV5-4 to TRBJ2-7, with D possibly matching TRBD1 (5 bases). The CDR3 length is 13 residues. Germline CDR1 is SGHNT and CDR2 is YYREEE (reference sequence). Trimming pared 3 bases from V and 3 bases from J, leaving 10 bases between. The DNA of the CDR3 is TGTGCCAGCAGCTCGACGGACAACTACGAGCAGTACTTC. Amino acid sequence: CASSSTDNYEQYF.

The chain is built from TRBV7-9 and TRBJ1-4, with D tentatively TRBD1 (6 bases). This CDR3 is 15 amino acids long. Trimming shortened V by 5 bases and J by 5 bases, and 15 bases separated the two germline ends. Germline CDR1 reads SEHNR; CDR2 reads FQNEAQ (reference sequence). The CDR3 spells CASSPPGGGNEKLFF. In nucleotides, the CDR3 is TGTGCCAGCAGCCCCCCGGGGGGCGGGAATGAAAAACTGTTTTTT.

This chain uses TRBV19 with TRBJ2-7; TRBD2 might be the D (6 bases). CDR1 and CDR2 (germline): LNHDA, SQIVND (reference sequence). The V end lost 0 bases, the J end lost 2 bases, and 11 bases lay between the germline ends. This CDR3 is built from 15 residues. CDR3 sequence (DNA): TGTGCCAGTAGTATAGAGGAGGGGTTTACCTACGAGCAGTACTTC. The encoded protein is CASSIEEGFTYEQYF.

V gene TRBV7-9 combines with J gene TRBJ2-3, with 12 bases identical to TRBD1. The CDR3 spans 15 residues. Germline CDR1 reads SEHNR; CDR2 reads FQNEAQ (reference sequence). V was pared by 5 bases and J by 2 bases, with 2 bases of the junction left unmatched. This chain's CDR3 is CASSRGQGATDTQYF. In DNA form, the CDR3 reads TGTGCCAGCAGCCGGGGACAGGGGGCCACAGATACGCAGTATTTT. Filled out from reference TRBV7-9 and TRBJ2-3, the complete variable domain reads DTGVSQNPRHKITKRGQNVTFRCDPISEHNRLYWYRQTLGQGPEFLTYFQNEAQLEKSRLLSDRFSAERPKGSFSTLEIQRTEQGDSAMYLCASSRGQGATDTQYFGPGTRLTVL.

CDR3 DNA: TGTGCCACCAGTGATGCAGGGACTCCTAATGAAAAACTGTTTTTT. This encodes CATSDAGTPNEKLFF. This chain joins TRBV24-1 and TRBJ1-4; D is possibly TRBD1 (5 bases). The V end lost 3 bases, the J end lost 3 bases, and 10 bases lay between the germline ends. There are 15 residues in the CDR3. The V gene's germline CDR1 is KGHDR and CDR2 SFDVKD.

The gene calls are TRBV4-1 and TRBJ2-5, with 7 bases aligning to TRBD2. V gave up 0 bases and J gave up 2 bases; unmatched junction bases: 6. Germline V gives CDR1 MGHRA, CDR2 YSYEKL. CDR3 length: 16 amino acids. The CDR3 here is CASSQEGLGLQETQYF. The CDR3 nucleotides read TGCGCCAGCAGCCAAGAGGGCTTGGGACTACAAGAGACCCAGTACTTC.

The V call is TRBV6-5, the J call TRBJ1-2; the match to TRBD1 covers 8 bases. The CDR3 loop spans 15 amino acids. J gave up 8 bases and V 7 bases, and 15 bases lay outside the gene matches. The germline V gene has CDR1 MNHEY and CDR2 SVGAGI. The CDR3 reads CASNPGGADGWGYTF. DNA of the CDR3: TGTGCCAGCAACCCAGGGGGCGCTGACGGTTGGGGCTACACCTTC.

V gene TRBV4-1 combines with J gene TRBJ1-4; D perhaps matches TRBD1 (5 bases). This CDR3 region has 18 residues. CDR1 MGHRA and CDR2 YSYEKL come from the germline V gene. V lost 2 bases and J 0 bases, leaving 16 bases between the germline ends. The CDR3 bases are TGCGCCAGCAGCCAAAATGGGGCAGCCCTCGCAACTAATGAAAAACTGTTTTTT. Amino acid sequence: CASSQNGAALATNEKLFF.

V gene TRBV7-6 combines with J gene TRBJ2-3; possibly TRBD2 for D (7 bases). This CDR3 region has 16 residues. Germline CDR1 is SGHVS and CDR2 is FNYEAQ. The V and J ends lost 3 bases and 7 bases respectively, with 20 bases between them. For the CDR3, the DNA is TGTGCCAGCAGCTTCGGACAGCGGGAACTCAAACATACGCAGTATTTT. Its protein is CASSFGQRELKHTQYF.

The rearrangement uses TRBV5-1 and TRBJ1-1; tentative D call: TRBD1 (6 bases). V was cut by 3 bases and J by 5 bases, with 17 bases left in between. The CDR3 loop spans 15 amino acids. Germline lookup yields CDR1 SGHRS and CDR2 YFSETQ. This chain's CDR3 is CASSSGQRMRTEAFF. The CDR3 bases are TGCGCCAGCAGCTCGGGACAACGGATGAGAACTGAAGCTTTCTTT.

This clone was observed a single time. The V gene is TRBV18, the J gene TRBJ1-4; unclear D gene. V was pared by 4 bases and J by 7 bases, with 10 bases between. From germline, CDR1 is KGHSH and CDR2 LQKENI. The CDR3 is 13 amino acids. In nucleotides, the CDR3 is TGTGCCAGCTCACGCGAGGTGGGTGAAAAACTGTTTTTT. Translated, it gives CASSREVGEKLFF.

V gene TRBV28 combines with J gene TRBJ1-1; no clear D gene. CDR3 size: 12 residues. CDR1 and CDR2 (germline): MDHEN, SYDVKM. V lost 5 bases and J lost 4, with 8 bases in between. CDR3 sequence (DNA): TGTGCCAGCAGTCCCGACACCACTGAAGCTTTCTTT. It encodes CASSPDTTEAFF.

There are a few counts of this clone. The chain uses TRBV5-1 and TRBJ2-6; possibly TRBD1 for D (6 bases). The V gene's germline CDR1 is SGHRS and CDR2 YFSETQ. V was shortened by 7 bases and J by 2 bases, with 13 bases between the two germline ends. The CDR3 contains 15 residues. CDR3 loop: CASGETGTGANVLTF. The CDR3 bases are TGCGCCAGCGGGGAAACAGGGACTGGGGCCAACGTCCTGACTTTC.

The V call is TRBV23-1, the J call TRBJ1-5, with 10 bases matching TRBD1. TRBV23-1 is marked as an open reading frame, function uncertain. Trimming removed 8 bases from V and 2 bases from J; junction bases left unmatched: 15. The CDR3 runs 18 residues. CDR3: CASVIRDRGIGGNQPQHF. The CDR3 nucleotides read TGCGCCAGCGTAATCCGGGACAGGGGAATCGGGGGCAATCAGCCCCAGCATTTT.

V is TRBV6-5 and J is TRBJ2-4, with D possibly being TRBD2 (5 bases). Germline V CDR1 and CDR2: MNHEY, SVGAGI. Trimming left V 6 bases short and J 0 bases short, with 9 bases between. This CDR3 region has 14 residues. CDR3 loop: CASRGVLAKNIQYF. In nucleotides, the CDR3 is TGTGCCAGCAGGGGAGTGCTAGCCAAAAACATTCAGTACTTC.

This rearrangement joins TRBV28 to TRBJ2-1; D not certain. The V and J ends lost 5 bases and 3 bases respectively, with 5 bases between them. Germline CDR1 is MDHEN and CDR2 is SYDVKM. CDR3 size: 12 residues. CDR3 sequence reads: CASSTHYNEQFF. As DNA, the CDR3 is TGTGCCAGCAGTACACACTACAATGAGCAGTTCTTC.

J is TRBJ2-7 and V is TRBV15; 9 positions agree with TRBD1. J was trimmed by 1 base and V by 4 bases; bases with no gene match: 5. The CDR3 contains 15 residues. Germline-derived CDR1 and CDR2 are LNHNV and YYDKDF (reference sequence). The chain's CDR3 is CATSKGTGLSYEQYF. The CDR3 bases are TGTGCCACCAGCAAAGGGACAGGGCTTTCCTACGAGCAGTACTTC.

This chain joins TRBV29-1 and TRBJ2-3; the match to TRBD2 covers 10 bases. CDR3 length equals 14 residues. Germline V gene data show CDR1 as SQVTM and CDR2 as ANQGSEA. V lost 5 bases to trimming and J lost 1 base; unmatched junction nucleotides: 3. The CDR3 nucleotides are TGCAGCGTTCCGGGGACTAGCGGCACAGATACGCAGTATTTT. Amino acid sequence: CSVPGTSGTDTQYF.

The rearrangement joins TRBV28 to TRBJ2-5; 9 positions match TRBD1. V lost 5 bases to trimming and J lost 2 bases; unmatched junction nucleotides: 6. This CDR3 is 15 amino acids long. CDR1 and CDR2 (germline): MDHEN, SYDVKM. The CDR3 sequence is CASSGSGQGQETQYF. The CDR3 nucleotides read TGTGCCAGCAGTGGTTCTGGACAGGGGCAAGAGACCCAGTACTTC.

The chain recombines TRBV4-1 with TRBJ1-5; 7 nucleotides line up with TRBD1. Germline CDR1 and CDR2: MGHRA and YSYEKL. The CDR3 covers 15 residues. J gave up 0 bases and V 6 bases, and 5 bases lay outside the gene matches. CDR3 amino acids: CASSLDRNSNQPQHF. The CDR3 nucleotides read TGCGCCAGCAGTCTGGACAGGAATAGCAATCAGCCCCAGCATTTT.

J is TRBJ1-5 and V is TRBV19; D is unresolved. V lost 5 bases to trimming and J lost 6 bases, with 17 bases between them. In germline, CDR1 is LNHDA, CDR2 SQIVND (reference sequence). The CDR3 contains 15 residues. The chain's CDR3 is CASSSIPPGVQPQHF. The CDR3 region has the DNA TGTGCCAGTAGTTCCATCCCCCCGGGAGTTCAGCCCCAGCATTTT.

Only one count was recorded for this clone. This sequence joins TRBV5-6 and TRBJ2-7, with TRBD2 matching over 7 bases. Germline loops: CDR1 SGHDT, CDR2 YYEEEE. The CDR3 runs 15 residues. Germline trimming cut 3 bases from V and 6 bases from J; bases unmatched to any gene: 12. DNA for the CDR3: TGTGCCAGCAGCTCGAATTTGGGGGGGACCCTCGAGCAGTACTTC. The encoded protein is CASSSNLGGTLEQYF.

The J gene is TRBJ2-7, the V gene TRBV28, with 10 nucleotides matching TRBD1. CDR1 and CDR2 (germline): MDHEN, SYDVKM. V shed 8 bases and J 6 bases; nucleotides not matched to a gene: 1. The CDR3 runs 11 residues. The CDR3 sequence: CASRTGGEQYF. In nucleotides, the CDR3 is TGTGCCAGCCGGACAGGGGGCGAGCAGTACTTC.